This note documents a single TCR beta chain sequence. Antigen unknown. The sample is drawn from a study of beta chain features in type 1 diabetes. The study, taken as a whole, reports: For Type 1 diabetes patients, all four CD4+ subsets carried TCRB CDR3s that were moderately but significantly shorter.

Expressed TCRB transcripts got sequenced, as all isolated RNA was reverse transcribed. Using immunoSEQ multiplex PCR, the repertoire was profiled, and TCRdb retains in-frame clones only, with some absent. The data show hundreds of thousands of clones, roughly 13% seen once. Germline-derived CDR1 and CDR2 are SEHNR and FQNEAQ (reference sequence). V was cut by 8 bases and J by 6 bases, with 20 bases left in between. The CDR3 consists of 15 residues. The receptor was derived from a man in his thirties or forties with type 1 diabetes. The chain has TRBV7-9 and TRBJ2-1, with D perhaps matching TRBD2 (9 bases). Material for sequencing was naive CD4+ T cells from blood. The chain's CDR3 is CASGQGAGGFNEQFF. Here the CDR3 DNA reads TGTGCCAGCGGACAGGGAGCGGGAGGTTTCAATGAGCAGTTCTTC. The full variable domain, rest sourced from reference TRBV7-9 and TRBJ2-1, is DTGVSQNPRHKITKRGQNVTFRCDPISEHNRLYWYRQTLGQGPEFLTYFQNEAQLEKSRLLSDRFSAERPKGSFSTLEIQRTEQGDSAMYLCASGQGAGGFNEQFFGPGTRLTVL.